The present entry profiles one T cell receptor (beta chain) with its context. What this receptor recognizes is not known. No per-base quality is available; no much larger clone lies one base away. The donors were 40 or so Caucasian individuals from Russia, aged roughly 6 to 95 years, who were systemically healthy. Around 10 milliliters of peripheral blood were collected from each donor into EDTA-treated Vacutainer tubes. Ficoll-Paque density-gradient centrifugation was used to isolate PBMCs, with at least 7 million obtained per sample. Trizol reagent was used to extract total RNA from the PBMCs, yielding at least 6 micrograms per sample. For every donor, an aliquot of PBMCs went through flow cytometry to measure the percentages of naive CD45RAhigh/CD27high T cells. The sample comes from a study of blood T cells in healthy people across ages (dated by TCRdb to about 2015). Regarding the study in general: In model experiments, template switching captured roughly one uniquely barcoded TCR beta cDNA molecule for every two T cells. Age-related changes in TCR beta repertoire diversity were measured in the study by deep sequencing normalized with unique cDNA molecular identifiers. Donors were grouped into four age groups: young (average about 15 years), middle-aged (39), aged (around 60) and long-lived (around 80). Two additional independent replicas of 1 million unique cDNA reads from the same blood draw were analyzed for two donors (one aged 18 to 30 and one aged 80 or older). Donors of different ages were randomly distributed across sequencing lanes to avoid experimental bias.

The library was prepared using 5' RACE. A second about 7 to 11 cycle PCR used a sample-barcoded 5' primer and a J-beta primer mix. A template-switch 5' adaptor carrying 12 random nucleotides introduced a unique molecular identifier onto each TCR beta cDNA molecule. At least 3 million CDR3-containing paired-end reads were obtained from each sample. First-strand cDNA synthesis was performed from all RNA using the Mint cDNA synthesis kit, with priming by a TRBC-specific oligonucleotide. After uracil-DNA glycosylase treatment, a first 18-cycle PCR used universal primers M1SS and BC2_uni_R on all cDNA. Per the authors' processing: For normalization, 1 million high-quality reads were randomly selected from each sample, with every read carrying a distinct molecular identifier. Reads sharing molecular identifiers were discarded rather than binned into consensus sequences. MiTCR, run with a Q25 quality threshold and the strictest error-elimination algorithm, handled CDR3 identification, clonotype clustering and error correction. A nonparametric unseen species model with Euler transformation was used to estimate lower-bound total TCR beta diversity. TCRdb reanalyzed the raw reads on its own, using fastp at Q25 for trimming and MiXCR for clone calling, and kept in-frame beta chains. One record per CDR3 amino acid sequence lists the most common genes and DNA. TCRdb, not the original authors, processed these V and J calls. This sample holds some 1.8 million distinct CDR3 sequences; more than 35% were observed only once. 23% of the sample goes to the ten largest clones.

Its CDR3 holds 16 amino acids, cysteine through phenylalanine. The kept DNA is CDR3 alone, 48 bases in frame from the first base. Trimming accounts for 2 bases at V and 0 bases at J, while the number of junction bases matched to no gene is 2. The germline V gene gives CDR1 as SGHAT and CDR2 as FQNNGV. What the study reported, not specific to this receptor: Compared with the aged group, more naive CD4+ T cells, fewer expanded clones and increased TCR diversity were shown by the long-lived group, suggesting age selection. Bulk unsorted PBMC profiling prevented conclusive comparison of naive and antigen-experienced compartments. Estimates of total diversity based on one million sequenced T cells were regarded as lower bounds and as underestimates. As age increased, observed TCR beta diversity per million T cells dropped in a roughly linear way, and a significant reduction was already evident by age 40. Because donor CMV infection status was unknown, age-related changes in expanded clonotypes were potentially confounded. There was a strong correlation between observed TCR beta diversity and the percentage of naive T cells measured by flow cytometry.

Sequences were obtained from blood. Here the chain combines TRBV11-2 and TRBJ2-1; 9 of the junction bases match TRBD2. The sequence derives from a human donor in good health. The DNA reads TGTGCCAGCAGCTTACGCGGGGGGGCCTCCTACAATGAGCAGTTCTTC. Protein translation: CASSLRGGASYNEQFF. The reference TRBV11-2 and TRBJ2-1 proteins fill in what lies around the CDR3, so the full variable domain reads EAGVAQSPRYKIIEKRQSVAFWCNPISGHATLYWYQQILGQGPKLLIQFQNNGVVDDSQLPKDRFSAERLKGVDSTLKIQPAKLEDSAVYLCASSLRGGASYNEQFFGPGTRLTVL.